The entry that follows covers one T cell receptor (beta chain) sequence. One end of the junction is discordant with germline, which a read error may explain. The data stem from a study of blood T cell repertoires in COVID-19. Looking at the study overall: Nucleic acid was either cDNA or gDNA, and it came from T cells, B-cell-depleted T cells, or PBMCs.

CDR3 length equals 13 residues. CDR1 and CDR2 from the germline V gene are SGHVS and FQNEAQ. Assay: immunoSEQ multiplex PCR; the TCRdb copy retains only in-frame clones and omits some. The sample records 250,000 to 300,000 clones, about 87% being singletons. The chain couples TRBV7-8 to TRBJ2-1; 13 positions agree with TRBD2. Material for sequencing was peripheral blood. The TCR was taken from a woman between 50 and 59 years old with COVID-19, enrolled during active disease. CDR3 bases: TGTGCCAGCGGATTACTAGCGGGAGGGAAGGCGCTCTTC. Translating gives CASGLLAGGKALF.